These 28 T cell receptor beta chains share one sample of origin, sequenced in a study of blood T cell repertoires in COVID-19. The assay was immunoSEQ multiplex PCR, and TCRdb's table has in-frame clones only and misses some. The sample holds around 200,000 clones; 88% are singletons and the top ten take roughly 2.7%. The material sequenced was PBMCs or T cells enriched from blood (not recorded which). Source of these receptors: a woman younger than 45 who had recovered from COVID-19.

V is TRBV7-3 and J is TRBJ2-1; the D is unclear. V was clipped by 6 bases and J by 6 bases, with 6 bases between them. The CDR3 sequence is 11 residues long. Per germline, CDR1 SGHTA and CDR2 FQGTGA. This chain's CDR3 is CASSTGNEQFF. The CDR3, as DNA: TGTGCCAGCAGTACTGGCAATGAGCAGTTCTTC. The whole variable domain, filled in from reference TRBV7-3 and TRBJ2-1, reads GAGVSQTPSNKVTEKGKYVELRCDPISGHTALYWYRQSLGQGPEFLIYFQGTGAADDSGLPNDRFFAVRPEGSVSTLKIQRTERGDSAVYLCASSTGNEQFFGPGTRLTVL.

The rearrangement links TRBV5-1 to TRBJ1-4, with no clear D. The CDR3 loop spans 13 amino acids. V shed 5 bases and J shed 7 bases, with 12 bases lying between them. Germline V gene lookup returns CDR1 SGHRS and CDR2 YFSETQ. In DNA form, the CDR3 reads TGCGCCAGCAGTGAGGGTATTAGTGAAAAACTGTTTTTT. It translates to CASSEGISEKLFF.

Written as DNA, the CDR3 is TGTGCCAGCAGTGAACTTCGGACAGGTGAGCAGTTCTTC. The encoded protein is CASSELRTGEQFF. The chain links TRBV6-1 to TRBJ2-1; TRBD1 matches 7 bases. CDR1 MNHNS and CDR2 SASEGT come from the germline V gene. The CDR3 spans 13 residues. With V trimmed by 2 bases and J by 9 bases, 4 bases remained unmatched.

The count of this clone is one. One end of the junction does not line up with germline, which may come from a read error. The J gene is TRBJ2-5, the V gene TRBV7-7; tentatively, D is TRBD1 (6 bases). The CDR3 loop spans 20 amino acids. CDR1 and CDR2 (germline): SSHAT, FNYEAQ (reference sequence). The CDR3 here is CASSLGFSVDLGGSGETQYF. The CDR3 DNA reads as TGTGCTAGCAGCTTAGGATTTAGCGTGGACCTAGGGGGTTCGGGGGAGACCCAGTACTTC.

The chain uses TRBV6-5 and TRBJ2-3; 9 bases are shared with TRBD2. Germline values: CDR1 MNHEY, CDR2 SVGAGI. CDR3 length: 16 residues. Trimming at V came to 4 bases and at J to 4 bases, leaving 9 bases not matched to a gene. CDR3 bases: TGTGCCAGCAGTTCCCCGCGGGGGGGCCAGCCAGATACGCAGTATTTT. Amino acids: CASSSPRGGQPDTQYF.

The chain joins TRBV7-9 to TRBJ1-1; D is uncertain. V gave up 0 bases and J gave up 7 bases, with 9 bases separating them. CDR1 and CDR2 from the germline V gene are SEHNR and FQNEAQ (reference sequence). This CDR3 contains 13 residues. CDR3 DNA sequence: TGTGCCAGCAGCTTAGCGGGGAGTGGTGAAGCTTTCTTT. It yields the protein CASSLAGSGEAFF.

The genes are TRBV2 and TRBJ1-5; tentative D call: TRBD1 (6 bases). The germline CDR1 and CDR2 sequences are SNHLY and FYNNEI. CDR3 length: 13 amino acids. Trimming shortened V by 7 bases and J by 4 bases, and 11 bases separated the two germline ends. This CDR3 reads CASTRGGNQPQHF. The CDR3 DNA reads as TGTGCCAGCACCAGGGGTGGGAATCAGCCCCAGCATTTT.

The V and J genes are TRBV19 and TRBJ2-6; D gene ambiguous. Trimming stripped 2 bases from V and 0 bases from J, with 14 bases between. This CDR3 region has 18 residues. The germline CDR1 and CDR2 sequences are LNHDA and SQIVND (reference sequence). The CDR3 is CASSIKAGPSSGANVLTF. CDR3 in DNA: TGTGCCAGTAGTATAAAGGCAGGCCCGAGCTCTGGGGCCAACGTCCTGACTTTC. Variable domain in full (rest from reference TRBV19 and TRBJ2-6): DGGITQSPKYLFRKEGQNVTLSCEQNLNHDAMYWYRQDPGQGLRLIYYSQIVNDFQKGDIAEGYSVSREKKESFPLTVTSAQKNPTAFYLCASSIKAGPSSGANVLTFGAGSRLTVL.

This chain connects TRBV11-2 to TRBJ1-3, with a weak D call TRBD1 (5 bases). The CDR3 is made up of 17 amino acids. V was cut by 0 bases and J by 1 base, with 13 bases left in between. Germline CDR1 and CDR2: SGHAT and FQNNGV. The CDR3 here is CASSLDLPGTSGNTIYF. CDR3 nucleotide sequence: TGTGCCAGCAGCTTAGATCTCCCAGGGACTTCTGGAAACACCATATATTTT.

Note on this clone: This may be a read error: a much more frequent sequence differs by one nucleotide. Other nucleotide sequences from this sample produce the same CDR3. V usage is TRBV4-2 and J usage is TRBJ1-5; perhaps TRBD1 as D (6 bases). CDR1 is LGHNA and CDR2 is YNFKEQ in the germline V gene. The CDR3 spans 13 residues. V lost 0 bases and J lost 7, with 7 bases in between. CDR3 amino acids: CASSQDRGQPQHF. CDR3 DNA sequence: TGTGCCAGCAGCCAAGACAGGGGACAGCCCCAGCATTTT.

The genes are TRBV6-2 or TRBV6-3 and TRBJ2-7; 9 bases are shared with TRBD2. V was pared by 4 bases and J by 0 bases, with 7 bases of the junction left unmatched. CDR1 is MNHEY, CDR2 SVGEGT, per germline. This CDR3 is 16 amino acids long. The CDR3 region is CASSWRGTSSSYEQYF. The CDR3 nucleotides are TGTGCCAGCAGTTGGAGGGGGACTAGCAGCTCCTACGAGCAGTACTTC.

The chain employs TRBV5-1 and TRBJ2-7; TRBD2 matches 14 bases. CDR1 SGHRS and CDR2 YFSETQ come from the germline V gene. CDR3 size: 17 residues. Trimming cost V 4 bases and J 4 bases; bases outside gene matches: 10. This CDR3 is CASSLGLAGGIEYEQYF. Written as DNA, the CDR3 is TGCGCCAGCAGCCTAGGACTAGCGGGGGGAATTGAGTACGAGCAGTACTTC.

The rearrangement links TRBV29-1 to TRBJ2-1, with 7 bases that match TRBD1. V lost 4 bases, J lost 3 bases, and 3 bases stayed unmatched. The germline gives CDR1 SQVTM, CDR2 ANQGSEA. There are 13 residues in the CDR3. The CDR3 region is CSVGDRNYNEQFF. In DNA, the CDR3 is TGCAGCGTTGGGGACAGAAACTACAATGAGCAGTTCTTC.

The chain employs TRBV2 and TRBJ1-1, with 11 bases matching TRBD1. Losses at the gene ends were 4 bases for V and 2 bases for J; bases not matched to a gene: 3. The CDR3 consists of 15 residues. Germline V gene lookup returns CDR1 SNHLY and CDR2 FYNNEI. CDR3 sequence (DNA): TGTGCCAGCAGTGGGACAGGGGGCGGAAACACTGAAGCTTTCTTT. The encoded protein is CASSGTGGGNTEAFF.

V usage is TRBV11-3 and J usage is TRBJ1-1; unclear D gene. Germline V gene data show CDR1 as SGHNT and CDR2 as YENEEA. CDR3 length: 13 residues. V was trimmed by 5 bases and J by 0 bases, leaving 7 bases between them. The DNA for the CDR3 is TGTGCCAGCAGCACTACCCTGAACACTGAAGCTTTCTTT. As protein: CASSTTLNTEAFF.

To note about this clone: Relative to the germline gene, one junction end is altered; a read error may explain this. The rearrangement joins TRBV4-1 to TRBJ2-3, with 12 bases aligning to TRBD2. The CDR3 runs 15 residues. Germline V gene sequence: CDR1 MGHRA, CDR2 YSYEKL. The CDR3 coding sequence is TGCGCCAGCAGGCAAGGACTAGCGGGGAGAGATACGCAGTATTTT. Its protein product is CASRQGLAGRDTQYF.

The chain has TRBV5-1 and TRBJ2-3, with 13 bases fitting TRBD2. V lost 4 bases to trimming and J lost 3 bases; unmatched junction nucleotides: 8. CDR3 length: 17 residues. Germline assignment: CDR1 SGHRS and CDR2 YFSETQ. CDR3 sequence reads: CASSKGLAGPGTDTQYF. The CDR3 DNA reads as TGCGCCAGCAGCAAGGGACTAGCGGGGCCCGGGACAGATACGCAGTATTTT. The whole variable domain, filled in from reference TRBV5-1 and TRBJ2-3, reads KAGVTQTPRYLIKTRGQQVTLSCSPISGHRSVSWYQQTPGQGLQFLFEYFSETQRNKGNFPGRFSGRQFSNSRSEMNVSTLELGDSALYLCASSKGLAGPGTDTQYFGPGTRLTVL.

V gene TRBV7-9 combines with J gene TRBJ2-4; D might be TRBD1 (6 bases). The CDR3 consists of 13 residues. Trimming shortened V by 2 bases and J by 5 bases, and 7 bases separated the two germline ends. Germline V gene lookup returns CDR1 SEHNR and CDR2 FQNEAQ (reference sequence). In DNA form, the CDR3 reads TGTGCCAGCAGCTTAAGGACAGAAAACATTCAGTACTTC. This sequence encodes CASSLRTENIQYF.

This clone has just one count. The chain has TRBV23-1 and TRBJ2-1; D might be TRBD1 (6 bases). TRBV23-1 is labeled an ORF, and its function is uncertain. With 7 bases removed from V and 2 bases from J, the gap between germline ends came to 15 bases. The CDR3 extends over 15 amino acids. DNA for the CDR3: TGCGCCAGCAACCTCAGGGGTGGGACCTACAATGAGCAGTTCTTC. It is translated as CASNLRGGTYNEQFF.

V gene TRBV19 combines with J gene TRBJ1-5; TRBD1 matches at 8 bases. CDR3 length: 15 amino acids. V was clipped by 4 bases and J by 4 bases; unmatched bases: 6. Germline values: CDR1 LNHDA, CDR2 SQIVND (reference sequence). CDR3 nucleotide sequence: TGTGCCAGTAGTAGAACCGGGACAGGAAATCAGCCCCAGCATTTT. Protein: CASSRTGTGNQPQHF.

The gene calls are TRBV27 and TRBJ2-7; perhaps TRBD1 as D (5 bases). This CDR3 is 13 amino acids long. Germline lookup yields CDR1 MNHEY and CDR2 SMNVEV (reference sequence). Trimming took 2 bases from V and 7 from J, leaving 12 bases between them. CDR3 coding DNA: TGTGCCAGCAGTTTAGGGCAGGGCGTAGAGCAGTACTTC. It yields the protein CASSLGQGVEQYF.

This clone was found a few times. This CDR3 is CASSLKGQEEKLFF. The DNA of the CDR3 is TGTGCCAGCAGCTTGAAGGGACAGGAAGAAAAACTGTTTTTT. The V gene is TRBV5-4, the J gene TRBJ1-4, with TRBD1 matching 8 bases. V was pared by 1 base and J by 8 bases, with 4 bases of the junction left unmatched. This CDR3 has 14 residues. Per germline, CDR1 SGHNT and CDR2 YYREEE (reference sequence).

The count of this clone is one. This chain joins TRBV7-6 and TRBJ2-1; D unclear. The CDR3 extends over 15 amino acids. V lost 1 base and J 5 bases, leaving 12 bases between the germline ends. In germline, CDR1 is SGHVS, CDR2 FNYEAQ. CDR3 in DNA: TGTGCCAGCAGCTTAGTCGGTGAGGAAAACAATGAGCAGTTCTTC. It encodes CASSLVGEENNEQFF.

This clone turned up a few times. This chain joins TRBV21-1 and TRBJ2-2; the table names TRBD1, a call not compared with the DNA. TRBV21-1 is described as a pseudogene. The CDR3 covers 20 residues. CDR3 residues: CASSKVFGTGLTENTGELFF. CDR3 nucleotides: TGTGCCAGCAGCAAAGTATTTGGGACAGGTCTAACCGAGAACACCGGGGAGCTGTTTTTT.

The chain carries TRBV27 and TRBJ2-5, with TRBD2 matching over 7 bases. The CDR3 is 18 residues long. Unmatched junction bases numbered 16, after V lost 6 bases and J lost 0 bases. Germline V gives CDR1 MNHEY, CDR2 SMNVEV (reference sequence). The CDR3 is CASSRTPTSMKYQETQYF. The CDR3 nucleotides are TGTGCCAGCAGCCGAACCCCGACTAGCATGAAGTACCAAGAGACCCAGTACTTC.

This clone was observed a single time. The rearrangement links TRBV2 to TRBJ2-3; 7 bases align to TRBD2. CDR1 and CDR2 (germline): SNHLY, FYNNEI. The CDR3 loop spans 17 amino acids. V lost 6 bases to trimming and J lost 5 bases; unmatched junction nucleotides: 17. The CDR3 bases are TGTGCCAGCAGCTACGAAAGGAGGGCGGGGGTAGGAGATACGCAGTATTTT. Translated: CASSYERRAGVGDTQYF. The variable domain in full, with the rest retrieved from reference TRBV2 and TRBJ2-3, is EPEVTQTPSHQVTQMGQEVILRCVPISNHLYFYWYRQILGQKVEFLVSFYNNEISEKSEIFDDQFSVERPDGSNFTLKIRSTKLEDSAMYFCASSYERRAGVGDTQYFGPGTRLTVL.

The chain carries TRBV3-1 (or the pseudogene TRBV3-2) and TRBJ1-2; D is unclear. With 1 base removed from V and 2 bases from J, the gap between germline ends came to 5 bases. This CDR3 has 13 residues. Germline V CDR1 and CDR2: LGHDT, YNNKEL (reference sequence). CDR3 DNA: TGTGCCAGCAGCCAAGTAGAAAACTATGGCTACACCTTC. Its translation: CASSQVENYGYTF.

The genes are TRBV6-1 and TRBJ2-7; tentative D call: TRBD2 (6 bases). The germline gives CDR1 MNHNS, CDR2 SASEGT. V gave up 0 bases and J gave up 0 bases, with 12 bases separating them. The CDR3 consists of 16 residues. The CDR3 nucleotides read TGTGCCAGCAGTGAAGCGCAACTAGCCAGCTCCTACGAGCAGTACTTC. It encodes CASSEAQLASSYEQYF.